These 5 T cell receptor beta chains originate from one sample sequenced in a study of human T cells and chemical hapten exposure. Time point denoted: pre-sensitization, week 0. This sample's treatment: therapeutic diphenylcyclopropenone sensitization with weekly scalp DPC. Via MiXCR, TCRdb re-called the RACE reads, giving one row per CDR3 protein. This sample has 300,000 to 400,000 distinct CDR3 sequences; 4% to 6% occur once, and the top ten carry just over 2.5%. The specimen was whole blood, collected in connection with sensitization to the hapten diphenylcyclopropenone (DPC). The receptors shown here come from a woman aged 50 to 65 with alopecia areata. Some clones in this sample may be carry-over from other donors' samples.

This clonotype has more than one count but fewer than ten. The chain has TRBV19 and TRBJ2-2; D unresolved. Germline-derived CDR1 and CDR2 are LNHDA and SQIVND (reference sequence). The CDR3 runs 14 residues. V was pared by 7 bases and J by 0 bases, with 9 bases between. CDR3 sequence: CASKVQTNTGELFF. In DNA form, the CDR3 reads TGTGCCAGTAAAGTACAAACGAACACCGGGGAGCTGTTTTTT. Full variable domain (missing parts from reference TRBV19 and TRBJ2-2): DGGITQSPKYLFRKEGQNVTLSCEQNLNHDAMYWYRQDPGQGLRLIYYSQIVNDFQKGDIAEGYSVSREKKESFPLTVTSAQKNPTAFYLCASKVQTNTGELFFGEGSRLTVL.

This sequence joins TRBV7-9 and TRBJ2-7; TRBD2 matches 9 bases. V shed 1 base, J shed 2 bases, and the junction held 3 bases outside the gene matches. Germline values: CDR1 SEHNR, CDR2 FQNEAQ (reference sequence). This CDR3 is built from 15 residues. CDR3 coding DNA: TGTGCCAGCAGCTTAGAGGCTAGCGGGGCCTACGAGCAGTACTTC. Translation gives CASSLEASGAYEQYF.

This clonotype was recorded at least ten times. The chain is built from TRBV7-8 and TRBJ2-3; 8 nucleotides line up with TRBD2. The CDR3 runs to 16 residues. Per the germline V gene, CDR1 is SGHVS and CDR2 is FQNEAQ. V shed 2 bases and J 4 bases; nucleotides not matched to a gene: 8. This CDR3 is CASSLIPGGPSDTQYF. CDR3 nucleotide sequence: TGTGCCAGCAGCTTAATTCCGGGAGGGCCCTCAGATACGCAGTATTTT.

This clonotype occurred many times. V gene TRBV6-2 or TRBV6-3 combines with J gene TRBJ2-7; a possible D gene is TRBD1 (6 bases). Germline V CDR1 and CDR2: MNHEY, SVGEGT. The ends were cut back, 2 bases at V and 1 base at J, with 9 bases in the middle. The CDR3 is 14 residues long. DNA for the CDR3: TGTGCCAGCAGTTACCGCGGACAGTCCTACGAGCAGTACTTC. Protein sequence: CASSYRGQSYEQYF.

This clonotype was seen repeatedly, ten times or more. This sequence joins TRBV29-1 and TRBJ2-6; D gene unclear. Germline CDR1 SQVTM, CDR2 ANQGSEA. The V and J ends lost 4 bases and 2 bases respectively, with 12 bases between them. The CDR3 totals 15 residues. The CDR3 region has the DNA TGCAGCGTTGCCCAGATAGCAGCTGGGGCCAACGTCCTGACTTTC. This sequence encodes CSVAQIAAGANVLTF. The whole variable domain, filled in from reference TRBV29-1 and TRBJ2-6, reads SAVISQKPSRDICQRGTSLTIQCQVDSQVTMMFWYRQQPGQSLTLIATANQGSEATYESGFVIDKFPISRPNLTFSTLTVSNMSPEDSSIYLCSVAQIAAGANVLTFGAGSRLTVL.